This TCR beta chain stems from a study of breast tumors, draining lymph nodes, adjacent tissues. There are 14 residues in the CDR3. The ends were cut back, 1 base at V and 9 bases at J, with 16 bases in the middle. CDR1 SGHNT and CDR2 YYREEE come from the germline V gene (reference sequence). This clonotype appeared a single time. TCRdb reanalysed the multiplex PCR reads using MiXCR and keeps one entry per CDR3 protein. The top ten clones hold more than 4% of a sample with 190,000 or so distinct CDR3 sequences, approximately 33% of them seen once. The lymph nodes were axillary draining lymph nodes from breast cancer patients.

Material for sequencing was axillary lymph node tissue. The TCR comes from a female donor with breast cancer. Some clones in this sample may be carry-over from other donors' samples. J is TRBJ2-5 and V is TRBV5-4; D gene ambiguous. The CDR3 protein is CASSLNNANQPQYF. The CDR3 nucleotides read TGTGCCAGCAGCTTGAACAACGCCAATCAGCCCCAGTACTTC.